This TCR beta chain was obtained from a study of shared clonotypes between healthy human individuals. The table came from immunoSEQ multiplex PCR; TCRdb's copy has only in-frame clones and leaves some out. The top ten clones hold about 0.34% of a sample with roughly 1.4 million clones, approximately 98.5% of them seen once. This CDR3 contains 14 residues. V was clipped by 5 bases and J by 6 bases; unmatched bases: 9. The germline gives CDR1 SEHNR, CDR2 FQNEAQ (reference sequence). Sequenced sample: naive CD4+ T cells sorted from blood. Subset given: CD45RA+ positively selected. The origin of this receptor is a young man in good health. The rearrangement joins TRBV7-9 to TRBJ2-7; 8 bases map to TRBD2. DNA of the CDR3: TGTGCCAGCAGCCCCCATCCGACTAGCGTCGAGCAGTACTTC. It is translated as CASSPHPTSVEQYF.